Presented here are 23 T cell receptor beta chains from one specimen sequenced in a study of neurological immune-mediated disorders (dated by TCRdb to about 2019). The protocol used for the library was 5' RACE. These reads were obtained on an Illumina HiSeq 2500. TCRdb handled the public reads itself, with Q25 trimming in fastp and clone calling in MiXCR, and kept productive beta chains. Identical CDR3 protein sequences are pooled into one entry, listed with their most common genes and DNA. This sample holds approximately 50,000 distinct CDR3 sequences; around 3.9% were observed only once. The ten largest clonotypes hold 1.6% of the sample. The sequenced sample was PBMCs. Receptors were obtained from a young man with multiple sclerosis.

This clonotype was found many times. The chain recombines TRBV5-1 with TRBJ2-3, with no clear D. Germline V CDR1 and CDR2: SGHRS, YFSETQ. The V and J ends lost 0 bases and 2 bases respectively, with 13 bases between them. The CDR3 extends over 16 amino acids. CDR3 region: CASSLVGLPNTDTQYF. CDR3 DNA sequence: TGCGCCAGCAGCTTGGTCGGGCTACCCAACACAGATACGCAGTATTTT. Full variable domain (rest looked up from reference TRBV5-1 and TRBJ2-3): KAGVTQTPRYLIKTRGQQVTLSCSPISGHRSVSWYQQTPGQGLQFLFEYFSETQRNKGNFPGRFSGRQFSNSRSEMNVSTLELGDSALYLCASSLVGLPNTDTQYFGPGTRLTVL.

The sample holds a few counts of this clonotype. The chain combines TRBV7-6 with TRBJ2-7, with 9 bases that match TRBD2. CDR3 length equals 15 residues. V shed 1 base and J 4 bases; nucleotides not matched to a gene: 5. Germline CDR1 and CDR2: SGHVS and FNYEAQ. CDR3 nucleotide sequence: TGTGCCAGCAGCTTAGAGTCTAGCGGGACGTACGAGCAGTACTTC. This gives the protein CASSLESSGTYEQYF.

This clonotype showed up many times. The chain couples TRBV2 to TRBJ1-2, with TRBD1 as a possible D gene (5 bases). Germline V gene data show CDR1 as SNHLY and CDR2 as FYNNEI. The CDR3 has 14 amino acids. The V end lost 5 bases, the J end lost 3 bases, and 13 bases lay between the germline ends. CDR3 bases: TGTGCCAGCAGTTCCGTGGGGGGTGACTATGGCTACACCTTC. Residues: CASSSVGGDYGYTF.

This clonotype was detected many times. This sequence joins TRBV9 and TRBJ2-7; 12 nucleotides align to TRBD1. The CDR3 is made up of 16 amino acids. Germline CDR1 SGDLS, CDR2 YYNGEE. J was trimmed by 6 bases and V by 4 bases; bases with no gene match: 11. The CDR3 region is CASSSPAGQGASEQYF. CDR3 bases: TGTGCCAGCAGCTCCCCCGCGGGACAGGGGGCTAGCGAGCAGTACTTC.

This clonotype came up many times. V gene TRBV12-3 or TRBV12-4 combines with J gene TRBJ2-1, with TRBD2 identical over 9 bases. The CDR3 has 14 residues. J gave up 7 bases and V 3 bases, and 4 bases lay outside the gene matches. CDR3 sequence reads: CASSFSSGRNEQFF. The DNA of the CDR3 is TGTGCCAGCAGTTTTAGTAGCGGGAGAAATGAGCAGTTCTTC.

V and J are TRBV6-1 and TRBJ2-2, with D hard to call. The CDR3 runs to 13 residues. Trimming took 7 bases from V and 6 from J, leaving 12 bases between them. The germline V gene has CDR1 MNHNS and CDR2 SASEGT. The CDR3 sequence is CASTIGQPGELFF. CDR3 DNA sequence: TGTGCCAGCACTATCGGCCAACCCGGGGAGCTGTTTTTT.

This clonotype has at least ten counts. An end of the junction differs from the germline gene, which may be a read error. V usage is TRBV5-1 and J usage is TRBJ1-5, with 7 positions matching TRBD1. Germline values: CDR1 SGHRS, CDR2 YFSETQ. This CDR3 is built from 15 residues. The CDR3 is CASSSSGGPNQPQNF. The CDR3 nucleotides read TGCGCCAGCAGCTCGTCAGGGGGACCCAATCAGCCCCAGAATTTT.

This clonotype was observed many times. The chain recombines TRBV7-9 with TRBJ2-7; D is unresolved. Germline V gives CDR1 SEHNR, CDR2 FQNEAQ (reference sequence). Trimming shortened V by 1 base and J by 6 bases, and 7 bases separated the two germline ends. This CDR3 has 12 residues. CDR3: CASSLVDGEQYF. CDR3 DNA: TGTGCCAGCAGCTTAGTAGACGGCGAGCAGTACTTC.

The chain couples TRBV19 to TRBJ1-1; no firm D call. CDR1 and CDR2 (germline): LNHDA, SQIVND (reference sequence). The CDR3 sequence is 13 residues long. V was shortened by 3 bases and J by 2 bases, with 7 bases between the two germline ends. The CDR3 sequence is CASSMTVNTEAFF. The CDR3 nucleotides are TGTGCCAGTAGTATGACGGTAAACACTGAAGCTTTCTTT.

This clonotype occurred many times. DNA for the CDR3: TGTGCCAGCAGTGGGTATACAACGAACACTGAAGCTTTCTTT. The encoded protein is CASSGYTTNTEAFF. The rearrangement links TRBV5-5 to TRBJ1-1; no definite D call. Germline V CDR1 and CDR2: SGHKS, YYEKEE (reference sequence). This CDR3 comprises 14 residues. The V end was cut by 5 bases, the J end by 1 base, with 12 bases between.

This clonotype came up many times. The chain combines TRBV6-4 with TRBJ2-2; 8 bases line up with TRBD2. CDR3 length: 13 residues. Germline V gene data show CDR1 as MRHNA and CDR2 as SNTAGT. The J segment lost 4 bases and the V segment lost 5 bases, leaving 0 bases of the junction unmatched. The CDR3 sequence: CASSSGSTGELFF. For the CDR3, the DNA is TGTGCCAGCAGTAGCGGGAGCACCGGGGAGCTGTTTTTT.

This clonotype was counted many times. V is TRBV5-1 and J is TRBJ2-7; 8 bases map to TRBD1. The V and J ends lost 3 bases and 2 bases, in that order; junction bases with no gene match: 4. The CDR3 sequence is 14 residues long. Germline V gene lookup returns CDR1 SGHRS and CDR2 YFSETQ. CDR3 protein: CASSSRQGPYEQYF. The CDR3 DNA reads as TGCGCCAGCAGCTCGCGACAGGGGCCCTACGAGCAGTACTTC.

This clonotype was recorded many times. The chain is built from TRBV3-1 and TRBJ2-1, with 9 bases that match TRBD2. Losses at the gene ends were 6 bases for V and 3 bases for J; bases not matched to a gene: 9. Germline V CDR1 and CDR2: LGHDT, YNNKEL (reference sequence). The CDR3 sequence is 16 residues long. The CDR3 DNA follows: TGTGCCAGCAGTCATAAGCGGGGGGTTCTCTACAATGAGCAGTTCTTC. Its translation is CASSHKRGVLYNEQFF.

This clonotype showed up many times. V usage is TRBV12-3 or TRBV12-4 and J usage is TRBJ2-7, with TRBD2 as a possible D gene (5 bases). The CDR3 loop spans 14 amino acids. V dropped 6 bases and J dropped 5 bases, with 17 bases sitting between them. CDR3 sequence: CASSLATINHEQYF. CDR3 DNA: TGTGCCAGCAGCCTTGCGACTATAAACCACGAGCAGTACTTC.

This clonotype appeared many times. This chain joins TRBV6-5 and TRBJ2-3, with 8 bases that match TRBD2. Looked up from germline, CDR1 is MNHEY and CDR2 is SVGAGI. Losses at the gene ends were 6 bases for V and 1 base for J; bases not matched to a gene: 3. The CDR3 is 14 residues long. In DNA, the CDR3 is TGTGCCAGCAGCCTCGGGGGGGGCACAGATACGCAGTATTTT. It specifies CASSLGGGTDTQYF.

This clonotype was detected many times. This sequence joins TRBV12-3 or TRBV12-4 and TRBJ2-3; D perhaps matches TRBD1 (6 bases). CDR3 length: 15 amino acids. V lost 2 bases to trimming and J lost 1 base, with 10 bases between them. CDR3 residues: CASSLIGGGTDTQYF. The CDR3 DNA reads TGTGCCAGCAGTTTAATAGGGGGTGGCACAGATACGCAGTATTTT.

J is TRBJ2-7 and V is TRBV7-6; tentatively, D is TRBD1 (5 bases). V was pared by 1 base and J by 2 bases, with 9 bases between. From germline, CDR1 is SGHVS and CDR2 FNYEAQ. This CDR3 contains 14 residues. The CDR3 loop reads CASSLGTRPYEQYF. The CDR3 DNA reads as TGTGCCAGCAGCTTAGGGACACGGCCCTACGAGCAGTACTTC. The full variable domain, in which reference TRBV7-6 and TRBJ2-7 provide the parts outside the CDR3, is GAGVSQSPRYKVTKRGQDVALRCDPISGHVSLYWYRQALGQGPEFLTYFNYEAQQDKSGLPNDRFSAERPEGSISTLTIQRTEQRDSAMYRCASSLGTRPYEQYFGPGTRLTVT.

This clonotype was picked up many times. This chain links TRBV7-2 with TRBJ1-1, with 8 bases identical to TRBD1. The CDR3 has 13 amino acids. Trimming took 6 bases from V and 5 from J; bases not matched to a gene: 5. The V gene's germline CDR1 is SGHTA and CDR2 FQGNSA. The CDR3 coding sequence is TGTGCCAGCAGGACTCAGGGGGCGACTGAAGCTTTCTTT. This translates into CASRTQGATEAFF.

This clonotype was picked up many times. The chain has TRBV3-1 and TRBJ2-3; D not certain. CDR3 length: 14 residues. Deletions cut 1 base from V and 4 bases from J, with 9 bases between. The germline V gene has CDR1 LGHDT and CDR2 YNNKEL (reference sequence). The CDR3 bases are TGTGCCAGCAGCCAAGCGGCTAGGGCAGATACGCAGTATTTT. Its protein product is CASSQAARADTQYF.

This clonotype was observed a few times. The chain couples TRBV28 to TRBJ1-3; D call uncertain. The CDR3 spans 14 residues. Trimming removed 6 bases at V and 4 bases at J, with 13 bases between. Germline CDR1 reads MDHEN; CDR2 reads SYDVKM. DNA for the CDR3: TGTGCCAGCAGCCCTCCGGGAAAGGGAAACACCATATATTTT. Residues: CASSPPGKGNTIYF.

This clonotype occurred many times. The gene calls are TRBV3-1 and TRBJ1-2; D gene uncertain. CDR3 length equals 16 residues. V lost 0 bases and J lost 5, with 16 bases in between. The V gene's germline CDR1 is LGHDT and CDR2 YNNKEL (reference sequence). The CDR3 region is CASSQDRVGRGYGYTF. DNA of the CDR3: TGTGCCAGCAGCCAAGATCGGGTAGGCCGTGGATATGGCTACACCTTC.

Note on this clonotype: Germline is not matched at one junction end, which may reflect a read error. The chain joins TRBV5-1 to TRBJ1-5; D remains unclear. The germline CDR1 and CDR2 sequences are SGHRS and YFSETQ. The CDR3 runs 14 residues. The CDR3 sequence is CASSLGQHNHPQHF. CDR3 in DNA: TGCGCCAGCAGCTTGGGCCAGCACAATCATCCCCAGCATTTT.

A note on this clonotype: One end of the junction is discordant with germline, which a read error may explain. The chain is built from TRBV6-5 and TRBJ2-1; weak D call: TRBD1 (6 bases). CDR1 is MNHEY, CDR2 SVGAGI, per germline. The CDR3 totals 14 residues. In DNA form, the CDR3 reads TGTGCCAGCAATTACGGTCAGGGGCCGAATGAGCAGTTCTTC. Translation gives CASNYGQGPNEQFF.